This TCR beta chain derives from a study of blood T cell repertoires in COVID-19. The repertoire was sequenced with immunoSEQ multiplex PCR; TCRdb's copy has only in-frame clones and lacks some. The sample has 190,000 or so clones; 75% to 90% are singletons. Looked up from germline, CDR1 is MNHEY and CDR2 is SMNVEV (reference sequence). The ends lost 5 bases at V and 2 bases at J; junction bases unmatched: 2. The CDR3 loop spans 13 amino acids. This clone has a single count. The V and J genes are TRBV27 and TRBJ1-2; 7 bases fit TRBD1. This receptor was obtained from a woman aged 25 to 39 who had recovered from COVID-19. Sequencing input: PBMCs or T cells enriched from blood (not recorded which). The CDR3 bases are TGTGCCAGCAGTCGGGACAGCAACTATGGCTACACCTTC. This encodes CASSRDSNYGYTF.